Below, 30 T cell receptor beta chains from the same sample are listed, as sequenced in a study of a mutant IDH1 vaccine in newly diagnosed glioma. Time point denoted: week 35, safety follow-up. Vaccination used 300 ug of mutant IDH1 20-mer peptide per dose, with topical imiquimod. These receptors' targets are unknown. The protocol was immunoSEQ multiplex PCR, while the TCRdb copy is restricted to in-frame clones and leaves out a portion. The sample comprises about 54,000 clones, approximately 81% of which are singletons, and roughly 4% rests with the top ten. Sequenced material: PBMCs, taken from a glioma patient whose treatment included an IDH1 peptide vaccine. The receptors were sampled from a woman under 30 with glioma.

This clone was seen a single time. V gene TRBV5-1 combines with J gene TRBJ2-1; possible D gene TRBD2, 6 bases. This CDR3 has 12 amino acids. The germline CDR1 and CDR2 sequences are SGHRS and YFSETQ. V was pared by 7 bases and J by 8 bases, with 13 bases between. The chain's CDR3 is CASRTPGDEQFF. The CDR3 DNA sequence: TGCGCCAGCCGCACCCCGGGGGATGAGCAGTTCTTC.

This chain uses TRBV7-9 with TRBJ2-3, with 8 bases fitting TRBD1. Germline V gene lookup returns CDR1 SEHNR and CDR2 FQNEAQ (reference sequence). V lost 1 base to trimming and J lost 6 bases; unmatched junction nucleotides: 6. The CDR3 extends over 15 amino acids. The CDR3 spells CASSLGDRLLDTQYF. The CDR3 region has the DNA TGTGCCAGCAGCTTAGGGGACAGGTTACTCGATACGCAGTATTTT.

The gene calls are TRBV4-2 and TRBJ2-3; D not resolved. Germline CDR1 reads LGHNA; CDR2 reads YNFKEQ. Trimming took 2 bases from V and 0 from J, leaving 6 bases between them. There are 14 residues in the CDR3. The CDR3 region is CASSQSPSTDTQYF. DNA of the CDR3: TGTGCCAGCAGCCAAAGCCCCAGCACAGATACGCAGTATTTT.

The V and J genes are TRBV4-2 and TRBJ2-3; D might be TRBD2 (5 bases). The CDR3 runs to 15 residues. V lost 2 bases and J lost 2, with 11 bases in between. CDR1 LGHNA and CDR2 YNFKEQ come from the germline V gene. CDR3 residues: CASSQQLALTDTQYF. The CDR3 nucleotides read TGTGCCAGCAGCCAACAGTTAGCGCTCACAGATACGCAGTATTTT.

The chain has TRBV7-9 and TRBJ2-7, with D hard to call. This CDR3 contains 14 residues. Germline V gene data show CDR1 as SEHNR and CDR2 as FQNEAQ (reference sequence). The V end was cut by 5 bases, the J end by 2 bases, with 13 bases between. Here the CDR3 DNA reads TGTGCCAGCAGCACTACGACCCACCCCTACGAGCAGTACTTC. It is translated as CASSTTTHPYEQYF.

J is TRBJ1-5 and V is TRBV6-1; D unresolved. Germline V gives CDR1 MNHNS, CDR2 SASEGT. V was cut by 8 bases and J by 0 bases, with 11 bases left in between. The CDR3 has 14 residues. The CDR3 DNA is TGTGCCAGCTGGGCGGTCCTTAGCAATCAGCCCCAGCATTTT. Residues: CASWAVLSNQPQHF.

The chain links TRBV4-1 to TRBJ2-1, with 9 bases lining up with TRBD1. Germline CDR1 MGHRA, CDR2 YSYEKL. The length of the CDR3 is 17 residues. V dropped 4 bases and J dropped 1; count of bases not matched to a gene: 8. The CDR3 region is CASSRTGTGNSYNEQFF. The CDR3, as DNA: TGCGCCAGCAGCCGAACCGGGACAGGGAATTCCTACAATGAGCAGTTCTTC.

This chain uses TRBV11-2 with TRBJ1-6; no clear D gene. CDR3 length: 15 residues. CDR1 is SGHAT, CDR2 FQNNGV, per germline. The V gene lost 3 bases and the J gene lost 6 bases, with 12 bases spanning the gap. Written as DNA, the CDR3 is TGTGCCAGCAGCTTTGGTGGGTTCGGTAATTCACCCCTCCACTTT. Its protein is CASSFGGFGNSPLHF.

The V and J genes are TRBV11-2 and TRBJ2-1; D is ambiguous. The germline V gene has CDR1 SGHAT and CDR2 FQNNGV. Trimming shortened V by 8 bases and J by 7 bases, and 9 bases separated the two germline ends. CDR3 length equals 11 residues. This CDR3 reads CASLSTNEQFF. CDR3 DNA: TGTGCCAGCCTCTCGACGAATGAGCAGTTCTTC.

The DNA of the CDR3 is TGTGCCAGCAGCGTGGCCTCCAGTGGAAAGGGCACAGATACGCAGTATTTT. This codes for CASSVASSGKGTDTQYF. This rearrangement joins TRBV9 to TRBJ2-3; D is ambiguous. V gave up 2 bases and J gave up 1 base, with 17 bases separating them. The CDR3 loop spans 17 amino acids. Per the germline V gene, CDR1 is SGDLS and CDR2 is YYNGEE.

The chain carries TRBV12-5 and TRBJ2-2, with TRBD2 identical over 9 bases. CDR1 and CDR2 (germline): LGHNT, FRNRAP. CDR3 length equals 15 residues. The ends lost 6 bases at V and 0 bases at J; junction bases unmatched: 2. The CDR3 DNA reads as TGTGCTAGTGGGGGCGGGAGGGCGAACACCGGGGAGCTGTTTTTT. This codes for CASGGGRANTGELFF.

This chain links TRBV10-2 with TRBJ1-2, with D perhaps matching TRBD1 (6 bases). V was pared by 5 bases and J by 5 bases, with 15 bases between. The V gene's germline CDR1 is WSHSY and CDR2 SAAADI. CDR3 length: 14 amino acids. For the CDR3, the DNA is TGCGCCAGCAGTCCTGACAGGAGAGGGTATGGCTACACCTTC. It codes for CASSPDRRGYGYTF.

The V gene is TRBV6-1, the J gene TRBJ1-2; D remains ambiguous. Trimming removed 2 bases at V and 6 bases at J, with 19 bases between. The CDR3 covers 16 residues. CDR1 is MNHNS and CDR2 is SASEGT in the germline V gene. In nucleotides, the CDR3 is TGTGCCAGCAGTGAAAGAGGAGGGAGGTGGGGAAATGGCTACACCTTC. This codes for CASSERGGRWGNGYTF.

This chain links TRBV19 with TRBJ2-2, with 8 bases matching TRBD1. This CDR3 region has 15 residues. The germline CDR1 and CDR2 sequences are LNHDA and SQIVND (reference sequence). Trimming cost V 7 bases and J 2 bases; bases outside gene matches: 6. CDR3 DNA sequence: TGTGCCAGTAACGTCGGGACAGGAAACACCGGGGAGCTGTTTTTT. Amino acid sequence: CASNVGTGNTGELFF.

The V gene is TRBV6-1, the J gene TRBJ1-2, with D maybe TRBD1 (6 bases). V was shortened by 1 base and J by 1 base, with 13 bases between the two germline ends. Looked up from germline, CDR1 is MNHNS and CDR2 is SASEGT. The CDR3 contains 16 residues. CDR3 DNA sequence: TGTGCCAGCAGTGAAGTACAGGGCACCCTTAACTATGGCTACACCTTC. Its translation: CASSEVQGTLNYGYTF.

This clone has a handful of counts. V and J are TRBV5-1 and TRBJ1-1; 7 nucleotides line up with TRBD1. V dropped 0 bases and J dropped 3; count of bases not matched to a gene: 8. This CDR3 is 16 amino acids long. Germline values: CDR1 SGHRS, CDR2 YFSETQ. CDR3 nucleotides: TGCGCCAGCAGCTTGGGGACAGGAGCGTTGTACACTGAAGCTTTCTTT. It codes for CASSLGTGALYTEAFF.

This clone appeared a single time. The V call is TRBV5-1, the J call TRBJ2-1; D not certain. CDR3 length: 12 residues. Germline-derived CDR1 and CDR2 are SGHRS and YFSETQ. Trimming left V 1 base short and J 7 bases short, with 6 bases between. The CDR3 region is CASSLSPNEQFF. CDR3 DNA sequence: TGCGCCAGCAGCTTGTCCCCGAATGAGCAGTTCTTC.

The chain joins TRBV27 to TRBJ1-5; TRBD1 is a possible D gene (5 bases). The CDR3 extends over 15 amino acids. Germline CDR1 MNHEY, CDR2 SMNVEV (reference sequence). The V gene lost 2 bases and the J gene lost 3 bases, with 11 bases spanning the gap. CDR3 region: CASSLQGPINQPQHF. The CDR3 DNA follows: TGTGCCAGCAGTTTACAGGGACCGATCAATCAGCCCCAGCATTTT.

This sequence joins TRBV6-5 and TRBJ2-1; 10 bases map to TRBD1. V shed 8 bases and J 5 bases; nucleotides not matched to a gene: 6. The length of the CDR3 is 14 residues. Germline CDR1 is MNHEY and CDR2 is SVGAGI. CDR3 amino acids: CASGGGQGNNEQFF. In DNA, the CDR3 is TGTGCCAGCGGGGGGGGACAGGGGAACAATGAGCAGTTCTTC.

This chain joins TRBV6-1 and TRBJ1-1; D is perhaps TRBD1 (5 bases). V was trimmed by 3 bases and J by 1 base, leaving 9 bases between them. The CDR3 loop spans 14 amino acids. Germline CDR1 and CDR2: MNHNS and SASEGT. The CDR3 protein is CASSDGGGNTEAFF. The CDR3 nucleotides are TGTGCCAGCAGTGACGGGGGAGGGAACACTGAAGCTTTCTTT.

The chain joins TRBV27 to TRBJ2-1, with unresolved D. Per germline, CDR1 MNHEY and CDR2 SMNVEV (reference sequence). This CDR3 region has 14 residues. V lost 0 bases and J lost 4, with 7 bases in between. The CDR3 DNA is TGTGCCAGCAGTTTATCGGATGGTTACAATGAGCAGTTCTTC. Protein sequence: CASSLSDGYNEQFF.

This chain joins TRBV18 and TRBJ1-6; 7 bases match TRBD1. Germline CDR1 reads KGHSH; CDR2 reads LQKENI. The CDR3 is made up of 15 amino acids. Trimming took 5 bases from V and 9 from J; bases not matched to a gene: 10. The CDR3 region has the DNA TGTGCCAGCTCATCAGCACAGGGGATAGGTTCACCCCTCCACTTT. This sequence encodes CASSSAQGIGSPLHF.

This chain connects TRBV7-6 to TRBJ1-3, with D uncertain. The CDR3 has 16 amino acids. Germline V gives CDR1 SGHVS, CDR2 FNYEAQ. V shed 5 bases and J shed 0 bases, with 14 bases lying between them. Here the CDR3 DNA reads TGTGCCAGCAGCCACCCGGGGAGAAGCTCTGGAAACACCATATATTTT. Protein: CASSHPGRSSGNTIYF.

This sequence joins TRBV5-1 and TRBJ2-3, with D unclear. The CDR3 is made up of 16 amino acids. Deletions cut 1 base from V and 6 bases from J, with 18 bases between. Per the germline V gene, CDR1 is SGHRS and CDR2 is YFSETQ. CDR3: CASSLREVGISDTQYF. CDR3 nucleotide sequence: TGCGCCAGCAGCTTGCGCGAAGTTGGGATATCGGATACGCAGTATTTT.

This clone has a single count. The chain employs TRBV6-1 and TRBJ1-1; D unresolved. Trimming took off 0 bases at V and 7 bases at J, with 6 bases between the two ends. The CDR3 runs to 12 residues. The germline CDR1 and CDR2 sequences are MNHNS and SASEGT. The CDR3 nucleotides are TGTGCCAGCAGTGAAGCAGGGTTTGAAGCTTTCTTT. It yields the protein CASSEAGFEAFF.

This chain joins TRBV4-2 and TRBJ2-7; D possibly corresponds to TRBD2 (7 bases). V lost 0 bases, J lost 0 bases, and 12 bases lay in between. The length of the CDR3 is 16 residues. Germline CDR1 LGHNA, CDR2 YNFKEQ. The CDR3 here is CASSQEGEGGSYEQYF. The CDR3 DNA follows: TGTGCCAGCAGCCAAGAGGGGGAGGGGGGCTCCTACGAGCAGTACTTC.

V usage is TRBV9 and J usage is TRBJ1-1; the match to TRBD1 covers 7 bases. V dropped 0 bases and J dropped 6; count of bases not matched to a gene: 5. CDR1 SGDLS and CDR2 YYNGEE come from the germline V gene. The CDR3 is 14 residues long. The CDR3 reads CASSVEGAEAEAFF. The CDR3 bases are TGTGCCAGCAGCGTAGAGGGGGCCGAGGCTGAAGCTTTCTTT.

The rearrangement links TRBV13 to TRBJ2-3, with D perhaps TRBD2 (7 bases). V lost 3 bases and J lost 8, with 21 bases in between. CDR1 and CDR2 from the germline V gene are PRHDT and FYEKMQ (reference sequence). CDR3 length: 16 amino acids. CDR3 amino acids: CASSFYTTRGGLTQYF. Written as DNA, the CDR3 is TGTGCCAGCAGCTTTTACACGACTAGGGGGGGTCTTACGCAGTATTTT.

On this clone: At one end, the junction sequence differs from germline, possibly due to a read error. The V and J genes are TRBV13 and TRBJ1-2; perhaps TRBD1 as D (5 bases). There are 14 residues in the CDR3. Germline-derived CDR1 and CDR2 are PRHDT and FYEKMQ (reference sequence). CDR3 bases: TGTGCCAGCACCTTAACGGGGGTCGACTATGGCTACACCTTC. It is translated as CASTLTGVDYGYTF. The full variable domain, completed using reference TRBV13 and TRBJ1-2, is AAGVIQSPRHLIKEKRETATLKCYPIPRHDTVYWYQQGPGQDPQFLISFYEKMQSDKGSIPDRFSAQQFSDYHSELNMSSLELGDSALYFCASTLTGVDYGYTFGSGTRLTVV.

The chain is built from TRBV4-1 and TRBJ1-6; 8 positions agree with TRBD1. The CDR3 totals 15 residues. The J segment lost 7 bases and the V segment lost 3 bases, leaving 5 bases of the junction unmatched. Germline loops: CDR1 MGHRA, CDR2 YSYEKL. The CDR3 nucleotides read TGCGCCAGCAGCCATACCGGACAGGGCAATTCACCCCTCCACTTT. Protein sequence: CASSHTGQGNSPLHF.